The clone carrying this T cell receptor (beta chain) has only a few counts. Its antigen is unidentified. The sample is drawn from a study of spatial heterogeneity in lung cancer. Study context: A total of roughly 72 untreated early-stage non-small cell lung cancer patients served as donors. Detected beta-chain sequences consistently exceeded alpha-chain sequences.

After removal of 5 bases from V and 10 bases from J, the junction contained 3 bases not matched to a gene. The CDR3 runs to 12 residues. Germline V gives CDR1 DFQATT, CDR2 SNEGSKA (reference sequence). General study results and limits: Blood carried ubiquitous expanded tumor TCRs more at resection than follow-up.

TCRdb re-called the 5' RACE reads through MiXCR, storing one row per CDR3 protein. The sample holds 95,000 to 130,000 distinct CDR3 sequences, approximately 12% seen once. Time point in this sample: blood at routine non-recurrence follow-up after resection. Unsorted tumor, nontumor lung tissue or cryopreserved PBMC supplied the whole RNA. This TCR was recovered from a male donor with early-stage non-small cell lung cancer. Sequencing used PBMCs, obtained at follow-up. The chain recombines TRBV20-1 with TRBJ1-6, with 9 nucleotides matching TRBD1. The CDR3 spells CSAEDRGSPLHF. For the CDR3, the DNA is TGCAGTGCTGAGGACAGGGGATCACCCCTCCACTTT.